This section outlines one TCR beta chain sequence together with its context. The antigen remains unidentified. The entry originates in a study of cytomegalovirus exposure and HLA in healthy donors. Study findings and constraints: Later findings reportedly placed an Asian-associated ancestry cluster below the approximately 700-donor mean for N-insertions.

PCR amplification relied on 60 Vbeta primers (plus 13 Jbeta primers). The method was immunoSEQ multiplex PCR; TCRdb's version includes in-frame clones alone and lacks a portion of them. In the table there are roughly 200,000 clones, roughly 68% of which are singletons. V lost 10 bases, J lost 6 bases, and 8 bases stayed unmatched. CDR3 size: 14 residues. The germline CDR1 and CDR2 sequences are SNHLY and FYNNEI. The sequenced sample was PBMCs. The chain couples TRBV2 to TRBJ2-1; 11 bases agree with TRBD2. The receptor was derived from a man aged 35 to 55 in good health and CMV-seropositive. CDR3 protein: CATHRTSGGNEQFF. CDR3 nucleotides: TGTGCCACCCACCGAACTAGCGGGGGCAATGAGCAGTTCTTC.